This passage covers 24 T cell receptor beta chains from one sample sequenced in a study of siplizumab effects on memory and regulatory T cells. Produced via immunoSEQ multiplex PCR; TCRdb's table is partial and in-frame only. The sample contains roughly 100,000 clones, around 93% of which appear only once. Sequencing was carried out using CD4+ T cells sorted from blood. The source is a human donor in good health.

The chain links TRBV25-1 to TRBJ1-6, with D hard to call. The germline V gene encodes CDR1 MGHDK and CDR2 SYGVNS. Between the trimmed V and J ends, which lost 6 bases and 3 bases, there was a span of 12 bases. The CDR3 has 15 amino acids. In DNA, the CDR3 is TGTGCCAGCAGAGAAAGAGGGAACTATAATTCACCCCTCCACTTT. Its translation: CASRERGNYNSPLHF.

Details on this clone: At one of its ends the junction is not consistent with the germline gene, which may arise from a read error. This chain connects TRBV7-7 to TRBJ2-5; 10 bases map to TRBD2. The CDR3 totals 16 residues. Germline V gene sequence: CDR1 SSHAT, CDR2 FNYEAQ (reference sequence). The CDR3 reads CASSLQAGGNSETQYF. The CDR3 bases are TGTGCTAGCAGCTTACAAGCGGGGGGGAATTCAGAGACCCAGTACTTC.

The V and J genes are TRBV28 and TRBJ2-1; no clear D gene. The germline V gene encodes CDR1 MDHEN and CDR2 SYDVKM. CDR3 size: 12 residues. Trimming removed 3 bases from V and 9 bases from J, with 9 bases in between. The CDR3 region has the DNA TGTGCCAGCAGTTTTAATGGCGGTGAGCAGTTCTTC. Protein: CASSFNGGEQFF.

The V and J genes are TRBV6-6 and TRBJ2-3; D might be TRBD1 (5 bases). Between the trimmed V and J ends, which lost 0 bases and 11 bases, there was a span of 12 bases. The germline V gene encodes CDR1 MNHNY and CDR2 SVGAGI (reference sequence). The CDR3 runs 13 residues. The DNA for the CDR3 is TGTGCCAGCAGTTACTCGACCAGGGTCGAGCAGTATTTT. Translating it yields CASSYSTRVEQYF.

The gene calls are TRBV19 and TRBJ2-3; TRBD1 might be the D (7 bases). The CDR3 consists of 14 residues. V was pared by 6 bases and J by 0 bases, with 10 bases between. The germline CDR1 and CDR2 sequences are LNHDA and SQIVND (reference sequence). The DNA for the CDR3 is TGTGCCAGTAGCCAGGGGGGCAGCACAGATACGCAGTATTTT. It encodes CASSQGGSTDTQYF.

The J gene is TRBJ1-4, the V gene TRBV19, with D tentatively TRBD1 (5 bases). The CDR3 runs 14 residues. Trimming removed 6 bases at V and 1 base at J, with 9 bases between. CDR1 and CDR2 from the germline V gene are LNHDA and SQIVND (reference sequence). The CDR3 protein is CASRRGGTNEKLFF. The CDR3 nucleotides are TGTGCCAGTAGAAGGGGCGGAACTAATGAAAAACTGTTTTTT.

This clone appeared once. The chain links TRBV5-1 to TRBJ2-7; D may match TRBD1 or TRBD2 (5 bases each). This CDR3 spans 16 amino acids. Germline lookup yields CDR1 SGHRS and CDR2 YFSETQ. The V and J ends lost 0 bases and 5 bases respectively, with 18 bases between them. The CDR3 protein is CASSLGTGRRWDEQYF. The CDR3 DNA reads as TGCGCCAGCAGCTTGGGAACGGGACGCCGGTGGGACGAGCAGTACTTC.

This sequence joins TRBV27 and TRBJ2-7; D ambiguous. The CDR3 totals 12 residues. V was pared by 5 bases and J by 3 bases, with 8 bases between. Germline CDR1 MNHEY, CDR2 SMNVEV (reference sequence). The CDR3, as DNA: TGTGCCAGCAGTAGCGCTTACTACGAGCAGTACTTC. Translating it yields CASSSAYYEQYF.

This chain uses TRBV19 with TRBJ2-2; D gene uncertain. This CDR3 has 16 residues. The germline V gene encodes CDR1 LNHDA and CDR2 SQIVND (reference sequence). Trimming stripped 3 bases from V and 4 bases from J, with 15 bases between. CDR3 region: CASSIMPIRITGELFF. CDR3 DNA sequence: TGTGCCAGTAGTATTATGCCTATCCGGATCACCGGGGAGCTGTTTTTT.

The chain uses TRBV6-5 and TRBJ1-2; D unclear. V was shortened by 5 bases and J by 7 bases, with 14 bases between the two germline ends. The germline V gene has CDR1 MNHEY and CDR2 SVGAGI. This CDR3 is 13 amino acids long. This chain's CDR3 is CASSHTGVGGYTF. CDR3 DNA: TGTGCCAGCAGTCACACCGGGGTAGGTGGCTACACCTTC.

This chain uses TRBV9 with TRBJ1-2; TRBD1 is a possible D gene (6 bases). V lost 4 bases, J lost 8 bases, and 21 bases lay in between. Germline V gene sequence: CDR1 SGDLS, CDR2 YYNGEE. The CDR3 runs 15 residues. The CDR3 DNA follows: TGTGCCAGCAGCTCCCGTAACAGGGATCTTGGCGGCTACACCTTC. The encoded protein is CASSSRNRDLGGYTF.

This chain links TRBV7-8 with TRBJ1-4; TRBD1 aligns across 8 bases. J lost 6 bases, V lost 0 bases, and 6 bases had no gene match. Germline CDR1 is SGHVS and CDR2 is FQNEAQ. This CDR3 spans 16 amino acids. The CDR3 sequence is CASSLAQGALDEKLFF. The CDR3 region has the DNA TGTGCCAGCAGCTTAGCCCAGGGGGCTCTAGATGAAAAACTGTTTTTT.

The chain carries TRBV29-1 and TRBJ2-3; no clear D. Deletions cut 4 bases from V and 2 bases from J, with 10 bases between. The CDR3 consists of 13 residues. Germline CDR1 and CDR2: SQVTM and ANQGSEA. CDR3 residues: CSVGGRLTDTQYF. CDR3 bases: TGCAGCGTTGGGGGTCGACTCACAGATACGCAGTATTTT.

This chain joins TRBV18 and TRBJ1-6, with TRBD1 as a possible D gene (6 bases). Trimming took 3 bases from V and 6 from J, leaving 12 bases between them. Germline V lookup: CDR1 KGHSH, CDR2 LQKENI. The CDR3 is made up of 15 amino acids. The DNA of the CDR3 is TGTGCCAGCTCACCGCCGGGACAACTTAATTCACCCCTCCACTTT. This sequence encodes CASSPPGQLNSPLHF.

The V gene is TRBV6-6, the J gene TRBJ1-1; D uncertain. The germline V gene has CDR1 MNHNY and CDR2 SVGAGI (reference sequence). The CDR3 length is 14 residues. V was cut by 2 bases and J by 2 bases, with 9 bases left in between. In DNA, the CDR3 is TGTGCCAGCAGTTACGGGCGGGGTAACACTGAAGCTTTCTTT. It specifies CASSYGRGNTEAFF.

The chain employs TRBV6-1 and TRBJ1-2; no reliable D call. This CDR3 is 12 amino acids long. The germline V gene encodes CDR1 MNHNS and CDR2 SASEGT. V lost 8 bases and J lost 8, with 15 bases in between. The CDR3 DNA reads TGTGCCAGCGAGTTCGACGCGGGGGGCTACACCTTC. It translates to CASEFDAGGYTF.

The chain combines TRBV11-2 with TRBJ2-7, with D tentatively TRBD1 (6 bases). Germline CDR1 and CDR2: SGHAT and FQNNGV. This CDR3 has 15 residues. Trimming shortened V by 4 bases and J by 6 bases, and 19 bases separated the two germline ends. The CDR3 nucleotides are TGTGCCAGCAGCTCCCTACAGGGTCCAAGGGGCGAGCAGTACTTC. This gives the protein CASSSLQGPRGEQYF.

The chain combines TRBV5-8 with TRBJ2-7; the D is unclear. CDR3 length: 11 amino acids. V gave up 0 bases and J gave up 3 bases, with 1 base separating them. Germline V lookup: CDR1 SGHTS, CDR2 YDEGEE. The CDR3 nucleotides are TGTGCCAGCAGCTTGGACTACGAGCAGTACTTC. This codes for CASSLDYEQYF.

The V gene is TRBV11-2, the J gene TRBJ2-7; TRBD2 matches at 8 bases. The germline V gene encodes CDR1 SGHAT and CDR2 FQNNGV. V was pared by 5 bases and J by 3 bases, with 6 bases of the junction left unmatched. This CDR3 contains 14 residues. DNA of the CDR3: TGTGCCAGCAGCCTATTCGGGACTAGCTACGAGCAGTACTTC. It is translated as CASSLFGTSYEQYF.

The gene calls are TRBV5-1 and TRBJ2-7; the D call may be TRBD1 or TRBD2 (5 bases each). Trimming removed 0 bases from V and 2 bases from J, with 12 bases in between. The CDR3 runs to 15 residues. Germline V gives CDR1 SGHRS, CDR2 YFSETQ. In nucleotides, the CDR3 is TGCGCCAGCAGCTTGGGGGGGACCGGTACCTACGAGCAGTACTTC. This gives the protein CASSLGGTGTYEQYF.

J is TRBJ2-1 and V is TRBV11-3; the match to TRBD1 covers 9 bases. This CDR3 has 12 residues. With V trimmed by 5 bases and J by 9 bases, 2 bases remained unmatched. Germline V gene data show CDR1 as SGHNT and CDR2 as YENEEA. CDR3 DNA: TGTGCCAGCAGCACAGGGGGCCTTGAGCAGTTCTTC. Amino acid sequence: CASSTGGLEQFF. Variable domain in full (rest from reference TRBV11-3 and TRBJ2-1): EAGVVQSPRYKIIEKKQPVAFWCNPISGHNTLYWYLQNLGQGPELLIRYENEEAVDDSQLPKDRFSAERLKGVDSTLKIQPAELGDSAVYLCASSTGGLEQFFGPGTRLTVL.

CDR3 region: CASSRAGNYGYTF. Written as DNA, the CDR3 is TGTGCCAGTAGTAGGGCAGGGAACTATGGCTACACCTTC. The chain has TRBV19 and TRBJ1-2, with D perhaps TRBD1 (5 bases). Germline V CDR1 and CDR2: LNHDA, SQIVND (reference sequence). The length of the CDR3 is 13 residues. Trimming took off 4 bases at V and 2 bases at J, with 8 bases between the two ends.

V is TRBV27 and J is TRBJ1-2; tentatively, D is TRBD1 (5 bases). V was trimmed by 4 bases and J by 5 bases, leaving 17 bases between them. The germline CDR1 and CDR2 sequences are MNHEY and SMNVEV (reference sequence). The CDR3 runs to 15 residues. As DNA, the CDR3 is TGTGCCAGCAGTTACATGGTTGGGGGTAAGTATGGCTACACCTTC. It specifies CASSYMVGGKYGYTF.

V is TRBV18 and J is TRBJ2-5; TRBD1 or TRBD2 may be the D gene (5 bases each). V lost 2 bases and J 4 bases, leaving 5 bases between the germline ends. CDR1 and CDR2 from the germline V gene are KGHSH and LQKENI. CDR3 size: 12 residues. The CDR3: CASSPGTETQYF. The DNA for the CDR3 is TGTGCCAGCTCACCAGGGACAGAGACCCAGTACTTC.